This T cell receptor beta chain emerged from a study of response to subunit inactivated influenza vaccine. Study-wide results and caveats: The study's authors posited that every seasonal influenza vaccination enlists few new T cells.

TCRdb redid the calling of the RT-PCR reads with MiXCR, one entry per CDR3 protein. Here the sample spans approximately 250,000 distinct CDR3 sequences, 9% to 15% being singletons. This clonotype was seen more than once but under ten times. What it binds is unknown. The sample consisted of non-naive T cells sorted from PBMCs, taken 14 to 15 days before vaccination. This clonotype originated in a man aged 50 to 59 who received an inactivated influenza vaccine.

The CDR3 region has the DNA TGTGCCAGCAGCTCCCTAGCGGGGGGGAGCTCCTACGAGCAGTACTTC. Amino acid sequence: CASSSLAGGSSYEQYF. The chain links TRBV7-9 to TRBJ2-7, with 12 bases matching TRBD2. The CDR3 extends over 16 amino acids. After removal of 4 bases from V and 0 bases from J, the junction contained 4 bases not matched to a gene. Germline V gives CDR1 SEHNR, CDR2 FQNEAQ (reference sequence).